Following are 15 T cell receptor beta chains from one sample sequenced in a study of T-cell reconstitution after alpha-beta-depleted transplantation in children. During its preparation, the TCRbeta library received unique molecular identifiers. TCRdb itself ran the PCR reads through MiXCR, one entry per CDR3 protein. The table includes 200,000 to 250,000 distinct CDR3 sequences, roughly 11% detected once. The sequencing here drew on PBMCs, taken before TCRalphabeta/CD19-depleted stem cell transplant. Receptors were obtained from a child in the first two years of life with acute myeloid leukemia, due to receive a stem cell transplant.

The chain recombines TRBV11-2 with TRBJ2-2, with D possibly matching TRBD2 (6 bases). This CDR3 is built from 18 residues. V lost 1 base and J lost 7, with 22 bases in between. Germline assignment: CDR1 SGHAT and CDR2 FQNNGV. CDR3 sequence reads: CASSLGLDSGGAVGELFF. Written as DNA, the CDR3 is TGTGCCAGCAGCTTAGGTCTGGATAGCGGAGGGGCGGTCGGGGAGCTGTTTTTT.

V usage is TRBV6-2 or TRBV6-3 and J usage is TRBJ2-3; 13 bases line up with TRBD2. The V gene end was trimmed by 6 bases and the J gene end by 4 bases; junction bases not matched to a gene: 10. Germline lookup yields CDR1 MNHEY and CDR2 SVGEGT. There are 17 residues in the CDR3. The CDR3 region has the DNA TGTGCCAGCAGCAACGGGGCTGGACTAGCGGGAGCAGATACGCAGTATTTT. As protein: CASSNGAGLAGADTQYF.

This clonotype was detected many times. The chain employs TRBV20-1 and TRBJ2-7; TRBD1 matches at 9 bases. Losses at the gene ends were 5 bases for V and 5 bases for J; bases not matched to a gene: 10. The V gene's germline CDR1 is DFQATT and CDR2 SNEGSKA (reference sequence). The CDR3 sequence is 14 residues long. In DNA form, the CDR3 reads TGCAGTGCTCCGCGCCATGGGGACAGGGACGAGCAGTACTTC. Protein: CSAPRHGDRDEQYF.

This CDR3 is CASNFLESGTGEQFF. The DNA of the CDR3 is TGTGCCAGCAATTTCCTAGAGAGCGGGACTGGGGAGCAGTTCTTC. The chain couples TRBV5-6 to TRBJ2-1; 7 nucleotides match TRBD2. J lost 10 bases, V lost 6 bases, and 16 bases had no gene match. The length of the CDR3 is 15 residues. CDR1 is SGHDT, CDR2 YYEEEE, per germline. The whole variable domain, filled in from reference TRBV5-6 and TRBJ2-1, reads DAGVTQSPTHLIKTRGQQVTLRCSPKSGHDTVSWYQQALGQGPQFIFQYYEEEERQRGNFPDRFSGHQFPNYSSELNVNALLLGDSALYLCASNFLESGTGEQFFGPGTRLTVL.

Many counts were recorded for this clonotype. The V and J genes are TRBV5-1 and TRBJ1-1; the D gene is possibly TRBD1 (5 bases). The CDR3 is 13 residues long. V lost 4 bases and J 2 bases, leaving 9 bases between the germline ends. Germline V CDR1 and CDR2: SGHRS, YFSETQ. CDR3 nucleotides: TGCGCCAGCAGCCGGGACCGTAACACTGAAGCTTTCTTT. Protein product: CASSRDRNTEAFF.

This clonotype has ten or more counts. The chain links TRBV12-3 or TRBV12-4 to TRBJ2-1; weak D call: TRBD2 (6 bases). Trimming removed 7 bases from V and 9 bases from J, with 22 bases in between. This CDR3 region has 15 residues. DNA for the CDR3: TGTGCCAGCACCCAGAGCGGGTCTAGCGTTACTGAGCAGTTCTTC. Amino acid sequence: CASTQSGSSVTEQFF.

In this sample, this clonotype turned up a few times. At one end, the junction sequence differs from germline, possibly due to a read error. The chain carries TRBV18 and TRBJ1-2; D may be TRBD1 (5 bases). The CDR3 covers 12 residues. Germline CDR1 is KGHSH and CDR2 is LQKENI. The chain's CDR3 is CASSLDQGGDTF. The CDR3 DNA sequence: TGTGCCAGCTCACTTGACCAGGGTGGCGACACCTTC.

This clonotype has ten or more counts. This chain joins TRBV20-1 and TRBJ2-3; 14 nucleotides agree with TRBD2. The ends lost 3 bases at V and 5 bases at J; junction bases unmatched: 7. The CDR3 is 16 residues long. Germline V gene sequence: CDR1 DFQATT, CDR2 SNEGSKA (reference sequence). The CDR3 nucleotides read TGCAGTGCTAGCAGACTAGCGGGGGGGATTGGAGATACGCAGTATTTT. Translated, it gives CSASRLAGGIGDTQYF.

The genes are TRBV9 and TRBJ2-1, with 9 bases that match TRBD2. From germline, CDR1 is SGDLS and CDR2 YYNGEE. The CDR3 extends over 16 amino acids. The trim removed 0 bases at V and 7 bases at J, leaving 8 bases unmatched. CDR3 loop: CASSVVGLAGINEQFF. CDR3 coding DNA: TGTGCCAGCAGCGTAGTTGGGCTAGCGGGGATAAATGAGCAGTTCTTC.

On this clonotype itself: A much larger clone sits a single nucleotide away, making a read error possible. The chain combines TRBV2 with TRBJ2-2, with TRBD2 matching over 11 bases. The CDR3 is made up of 15 amino acids. J gave up 5 bases and V 9 bases, and 8 bases lay outside the gene matches. The germline CDR1 and CDR2 sequences are SNHLY and FYNNEI. The CDR3 sequence: CASPPGLAATGELFF. The CDR3 DNA follows: TGTGCCAGTCCTCCGGGACTAGCGGCAACCGGGGAGCTGTTTTTT.

This clonotype was counted ten times or more. J is TRBJ1-4 and V is TRBV4-2; tentatively, D is TRBD1 (5 bases). Germline lookup yields CDR1 LGHNA and CDR2 YNFKEQ. The CDR3 spans 15 residues. Trimming removed 1 base at V and 12 bases at J, with 18 bases between. CDR3 DNA: TGTGCCAGCAGCCAAGCCAAGCCGGGACCGGGACAACTGTTTTTT. This sequence encodes CASSQAKPGPGQLFF.

To note about this clonotype: A single base separates this from a much larger clone, so it may be a read error. The CDR3 DNA is TGTGCCAGCAGCGAGGGACTAGCGGCCTCCTACAATGAGCAGTTCTTC. Amino acid sequence: CASSEGLAASYNEQFF. The V gene is TRBV7-2, the J gene TRBJ2-1, with 11 bases fitting TRBD2. J gave up 0 bases and V 5 bases, and 3 bases lay outside the gene matches. CDR1 is SGHTA, CDR2 FQGNSA, per germline. The CDR3 runs to 16 residues. The entire variable domain, with the rest obtained from reference TRBV7-2 and TRBJ2-1, is as follows: GAGVSQSPSNKVTEKGKDVELRCDPISGHTALYWYRQSLGQGLEFLIYFQGNSAPDKSGLPSDRFSAERTGGSVSTLTIQRTQQEDSAVYLCASSEGLAASYNEQFFGPGTRLTVL.

This clonotype was found many times. V is TRBV5-1 and J is TRBJ2-3; 9 positions match TRBD1. Germline V CDR1 and CDR2: SGHRS, YFSETQ. The CDR3 length is 16 residues. V was clipped by 0 bases and J by 4 bases; unmatched bases: 6. CDR3 coding DNA: TGCGCCAGCAGCTTGGCTCCGACAGGGGGGTCAGATACGCAGTATTTT. As protein: CASSLAPTGGSDTQYF.

This clonotype appeared many times. V gene TRBV20-1 combines with J gene TRBJ2-5, with a weak D call TRBD1 (5 bases). This CDR3 region has 16 residues. Germline CDR1 and CDR2: DFQATT and SNEGSKA (reference sequence). V gave up 0 bases and J gave up 5 bases, with 19 bases separating them. In nucleotides, the CDR3 is TGCAGTGCTAGAGATACAGGCCGGAACCTAGTGGAGACCCAGTACTTC. Translation: CSARDTGRNLVETQYF.

This clonotype was counted at least ten times. The chain has TRBV20-1 and TRBJ2-7; D is perhaps TRBD1 (6 bases). V lost 3 bases and J 3 bases, leaving 9 bases between the germline ends. CDR3 size: 12 residues. Germline V gene sequence: CDR1 DFQATT, CDR2 SNEGSKA (reference sequence). CDR3 coding DNA: TGCAGTGCTAGGGACAGTTACTACGAGCAGTACTTC. Translating it yields CSARDSYYEQYF.